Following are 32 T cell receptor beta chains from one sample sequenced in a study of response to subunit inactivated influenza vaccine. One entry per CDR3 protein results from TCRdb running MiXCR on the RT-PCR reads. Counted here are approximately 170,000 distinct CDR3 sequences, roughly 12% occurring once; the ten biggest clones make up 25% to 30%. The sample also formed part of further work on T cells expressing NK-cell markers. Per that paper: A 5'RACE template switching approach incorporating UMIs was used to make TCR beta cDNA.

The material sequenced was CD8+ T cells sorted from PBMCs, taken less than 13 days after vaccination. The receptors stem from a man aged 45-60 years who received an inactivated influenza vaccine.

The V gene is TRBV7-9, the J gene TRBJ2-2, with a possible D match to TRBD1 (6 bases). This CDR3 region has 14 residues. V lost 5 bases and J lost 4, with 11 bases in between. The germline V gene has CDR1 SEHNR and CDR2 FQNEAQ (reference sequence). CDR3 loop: CASSTKQGTGELFF. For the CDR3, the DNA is TGTGCCAGCAGCACGAAACAGGGCACCGGGGAGCTGTTTTTT.

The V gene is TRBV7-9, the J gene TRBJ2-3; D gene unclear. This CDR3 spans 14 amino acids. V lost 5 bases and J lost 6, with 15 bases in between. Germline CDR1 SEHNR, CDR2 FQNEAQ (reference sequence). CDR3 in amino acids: CASSPRYGHDTQYF. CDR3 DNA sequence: TGTGCCAGCAGCCCCCGGTACGGGCACGATACGCAGTATTTT.

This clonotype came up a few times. CDR3 nucleotides: TGTGCCAGCAGCTTAGGGGGCATCGAGCTGTTTTTT. Translation: CASSLGGIELFF. The chain uses TRBV13 and TRBJ2-2; D is unresolved. Trimming left V 0 bases short and J 11 bases short, with 7 bases between. Germline CDR1 PRHDT, CDR2 FYEKMQ (reference sequence). CDR3 length: 12 amino acids.

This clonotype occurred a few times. Here the CDR3 reads CATSFDRFSGNTIYF. CDR3 DNA: TGTGCCACCAGCTTCGACCGTTTCTCTGGAAACACCATATATTTT. The chain employs TRBV15 and TRBJ1-3; D ambiguous. Trimming shortened V by 5 bases and J by 0 bases, and 11 bases separated the two germline ends. The CDR3 has 15 amino acids. The germline V gene has CDR1 LNHNV and CDR2 YYDKDF (reference sequence).

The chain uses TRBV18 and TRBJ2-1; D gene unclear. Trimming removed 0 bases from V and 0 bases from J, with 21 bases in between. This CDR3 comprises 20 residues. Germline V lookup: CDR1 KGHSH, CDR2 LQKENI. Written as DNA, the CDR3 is TGTGCCAGCTCACCACCGATCGGGTTCGGGTTCCCCTCCTCCTACAATGAGCAGTTCTTC. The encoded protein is CASSPPIGFGFPSSYNEQFF.

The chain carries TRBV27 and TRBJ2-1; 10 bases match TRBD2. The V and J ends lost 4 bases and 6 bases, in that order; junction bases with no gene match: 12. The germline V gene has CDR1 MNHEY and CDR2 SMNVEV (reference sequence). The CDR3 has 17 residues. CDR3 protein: CASSYLTSGGAVNEQFF. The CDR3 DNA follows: TGTGCCAGCAGTTACCTAACAAGCGGGGGGGCCGTCAATGAGCAGTTCTTC.

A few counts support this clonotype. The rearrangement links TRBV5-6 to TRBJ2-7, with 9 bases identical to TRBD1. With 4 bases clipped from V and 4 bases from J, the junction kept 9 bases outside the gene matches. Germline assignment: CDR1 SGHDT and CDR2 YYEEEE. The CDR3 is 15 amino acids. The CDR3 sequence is CASSRTGGIGYEQYF. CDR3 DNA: TGTGCCAGCAGCCGAACAGGGGGCATCGGATACGAGCAGTACTTC.

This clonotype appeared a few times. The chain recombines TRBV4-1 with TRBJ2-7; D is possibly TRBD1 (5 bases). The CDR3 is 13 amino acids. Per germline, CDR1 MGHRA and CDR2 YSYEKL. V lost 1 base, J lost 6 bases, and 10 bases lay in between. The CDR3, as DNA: TGCGCCAGCAGCCAAGCAGGGTTGGGCGAGCAGTACTTC. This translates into CASSQAGLGEQYF.

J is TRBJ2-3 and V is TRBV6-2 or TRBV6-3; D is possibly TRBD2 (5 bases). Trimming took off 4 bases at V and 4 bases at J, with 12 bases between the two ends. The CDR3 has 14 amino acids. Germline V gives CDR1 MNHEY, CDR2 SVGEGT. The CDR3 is CASSLTSPADTQYF. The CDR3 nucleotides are TGTGCCAGCAGTTTAACTAGTCCAGCAGATACGCAGTATTTT.

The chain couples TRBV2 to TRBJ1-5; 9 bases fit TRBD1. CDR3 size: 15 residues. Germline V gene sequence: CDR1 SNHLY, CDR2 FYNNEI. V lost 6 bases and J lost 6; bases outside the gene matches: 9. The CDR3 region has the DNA TGTGCCAGCAGATTGGCACAGGGGGCGCGTCAGCCCCAGCATTTT. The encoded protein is CASRLAQGARQPQHF.

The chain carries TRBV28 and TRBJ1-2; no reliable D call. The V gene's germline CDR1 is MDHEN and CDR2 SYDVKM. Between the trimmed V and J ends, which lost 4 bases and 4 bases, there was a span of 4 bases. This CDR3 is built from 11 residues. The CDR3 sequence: CASSSIYGYTF. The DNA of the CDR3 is TGTGCCAGCAGTTCCATCTATGGCTACACCTTC.

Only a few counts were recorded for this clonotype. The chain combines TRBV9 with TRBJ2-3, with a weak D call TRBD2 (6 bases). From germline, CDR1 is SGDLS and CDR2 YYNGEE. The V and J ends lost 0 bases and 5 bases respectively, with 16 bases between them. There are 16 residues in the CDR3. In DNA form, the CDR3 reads TGTGCCAGCAGCGTAGACGGGGGTGCCGAGGGAGATACGCAGTATTTT. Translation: CASSVDGGAEGDTQYF.

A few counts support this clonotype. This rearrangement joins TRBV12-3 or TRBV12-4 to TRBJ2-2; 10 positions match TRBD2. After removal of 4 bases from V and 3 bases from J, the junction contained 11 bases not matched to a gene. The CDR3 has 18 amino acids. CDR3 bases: TGTGCCAGCAGTTATAAATCCTATCTAGCGGGAGACACCGGGGAGCTGTTTTTT. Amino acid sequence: CASSYKSYLAGDTGELFF.

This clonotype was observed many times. The CDR3 loop reads CSVYVPSSYEQYF. CDR3 in DNA: TGCAGCGTTTACGTCCCTAGCTCCTACGAGCAGTACTTC. V gene TRBV29-1 combines with J gene TRBJ2-7, with D unresolved. The CDR3 runs 13 residues. V was pared by 5 bases and J by 0 bases, with 11 bases between. In germline, CDR1 is SQVTM, CDR2 ANQGSEA.

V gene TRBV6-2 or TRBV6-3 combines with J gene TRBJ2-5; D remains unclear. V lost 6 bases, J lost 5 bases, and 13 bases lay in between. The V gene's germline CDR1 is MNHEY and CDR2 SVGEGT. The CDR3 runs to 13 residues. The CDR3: CASSSTPRETQYF. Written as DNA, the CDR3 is TGTGCCAGCAGCTCGACACCCCGTGAGACCCAGTACTTC.

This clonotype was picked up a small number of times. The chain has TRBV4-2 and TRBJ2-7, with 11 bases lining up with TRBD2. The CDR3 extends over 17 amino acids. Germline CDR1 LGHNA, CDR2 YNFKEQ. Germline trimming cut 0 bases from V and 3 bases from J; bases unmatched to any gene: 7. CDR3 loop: CASSQEETSGAHYEQYF. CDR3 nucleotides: TGTGCCAGCAGCCAAGAAGAGACTAGCGGGGCCCACTACGAGCAGTACTTC.

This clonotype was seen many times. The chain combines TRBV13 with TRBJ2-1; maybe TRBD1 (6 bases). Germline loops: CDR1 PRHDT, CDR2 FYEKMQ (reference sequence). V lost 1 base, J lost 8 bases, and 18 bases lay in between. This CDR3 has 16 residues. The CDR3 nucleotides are TGTGCCAGCAGCTTAGTCCAGGGGACACCTACAGATGAGCAGTTCTTC. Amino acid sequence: CASSLVQGTPTDEQFF.

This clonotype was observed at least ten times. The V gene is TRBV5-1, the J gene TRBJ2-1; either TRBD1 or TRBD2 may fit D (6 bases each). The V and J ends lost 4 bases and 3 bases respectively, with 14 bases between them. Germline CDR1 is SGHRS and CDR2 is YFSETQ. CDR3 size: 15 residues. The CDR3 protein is CASSPKGGDYNEQFF. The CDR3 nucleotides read TGCGCCAGCAGCCCGAAGGGGGGCGACTACAATGAGCAGTTCTTC. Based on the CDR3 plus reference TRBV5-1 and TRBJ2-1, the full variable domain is KAGVTQTPRYLIKTRGQQVTLSCSPISGHRSVSWYQQTPGQGLQFLFEYFSETQRNKGNFPGRFSGRQFSNSRSEMNVSTLELGDSALYLCASSPKGGDYNEQFFGPGTRLTVL.

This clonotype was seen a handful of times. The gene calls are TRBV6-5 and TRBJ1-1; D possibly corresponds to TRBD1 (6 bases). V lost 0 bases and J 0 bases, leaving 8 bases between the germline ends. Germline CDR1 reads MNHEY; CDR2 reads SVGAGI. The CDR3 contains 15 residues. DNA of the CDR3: TGTGCCAGCAGTTACTCGCAGGGGATGAACACTGAAGCTTTCTTT. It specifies CASSYSQGMNTEAFF.

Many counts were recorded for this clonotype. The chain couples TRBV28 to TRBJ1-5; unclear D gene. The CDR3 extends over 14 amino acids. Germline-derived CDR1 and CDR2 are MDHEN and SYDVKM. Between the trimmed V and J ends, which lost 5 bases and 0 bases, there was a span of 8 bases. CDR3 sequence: CASSPGLSNQPQHF. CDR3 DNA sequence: TGTGCCAGCAGTCCGGGTCTTAGCAATCAGCCCCAGCATTTT.

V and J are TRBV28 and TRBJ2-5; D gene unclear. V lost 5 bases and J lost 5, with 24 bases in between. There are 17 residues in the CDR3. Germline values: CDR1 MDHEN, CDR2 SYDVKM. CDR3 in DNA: TGTGCCAGCAGTCCTTTATCACCGTCTACAGTTTGGGAGACCCAGTACTTC. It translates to CASSPLSPSTVWETQYF.

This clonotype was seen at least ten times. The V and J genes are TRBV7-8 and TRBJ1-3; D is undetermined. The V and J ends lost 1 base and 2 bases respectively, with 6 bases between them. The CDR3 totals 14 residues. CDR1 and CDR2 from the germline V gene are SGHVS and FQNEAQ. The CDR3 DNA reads TGTGCCAGCAGCTTAGTGGGGACTGGAAACACCATATATTTT. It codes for CASSLVGTGNTIYF.

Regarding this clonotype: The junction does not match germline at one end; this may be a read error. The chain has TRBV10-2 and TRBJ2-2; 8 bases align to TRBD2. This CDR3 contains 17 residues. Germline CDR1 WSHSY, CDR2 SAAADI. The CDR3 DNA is TGCGCCAGCAGTGACGATTCCGGGAGGGCCTCGGCCGGGGGGCTGTTTTTT. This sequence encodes CASSDDSGRASAGGLFF.

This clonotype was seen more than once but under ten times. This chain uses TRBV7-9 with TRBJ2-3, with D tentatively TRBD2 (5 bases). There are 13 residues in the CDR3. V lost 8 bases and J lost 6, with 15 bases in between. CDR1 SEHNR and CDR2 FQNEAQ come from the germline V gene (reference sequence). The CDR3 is CASEYSGYDTQYF. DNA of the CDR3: TGTGCCAGCGAATACTCGGGATACGATACGCAGTATTTT.

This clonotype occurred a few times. CDR3 coding DNA: TGTGCCATCAGTAAGACAGCAAACACCGGGGAGCTGTTTTTT. This translates into CAISKTANTGELFF. The chain joins TRBV10-3 to TRBJ2-2; D might be TRBD1 (5 bases). The CDR3 is 14 residues long. Germline V lookup: CDR1 ENHRY, CDR2 SYGVKD. Trimming shortened V by 5 bases and J by 2 bases, and 9 bases separated the two germline ends.

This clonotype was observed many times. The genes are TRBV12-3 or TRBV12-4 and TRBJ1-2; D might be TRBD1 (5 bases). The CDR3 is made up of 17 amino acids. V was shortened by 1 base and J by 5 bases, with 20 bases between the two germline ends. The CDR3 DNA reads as TGTGCCAGCAGTTTAGGGGGGACCACGGCCCCCCCATATGGCTACACCTTC. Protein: CASSLGGTTAPPYGYTF.

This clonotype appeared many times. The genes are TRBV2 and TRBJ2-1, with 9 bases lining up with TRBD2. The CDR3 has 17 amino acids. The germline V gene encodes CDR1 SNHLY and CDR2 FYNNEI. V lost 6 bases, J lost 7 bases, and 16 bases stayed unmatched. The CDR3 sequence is CASSWEAAGGVRNEQFF. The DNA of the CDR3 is TGTGCCAGCAGCTGGGAGGCAGCGGGAGGTGTTAGAAATGAGCAGTTCTTC.

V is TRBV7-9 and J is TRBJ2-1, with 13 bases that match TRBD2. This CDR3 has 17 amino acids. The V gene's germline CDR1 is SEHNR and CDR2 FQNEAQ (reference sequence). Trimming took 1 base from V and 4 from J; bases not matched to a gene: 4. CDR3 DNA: TGTGCCAGCAGCTTAGTAGGACTAGCGGGAGTATACAATGAGCAGTTCTTC. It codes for CASSLVGLAGVYNEQFF.

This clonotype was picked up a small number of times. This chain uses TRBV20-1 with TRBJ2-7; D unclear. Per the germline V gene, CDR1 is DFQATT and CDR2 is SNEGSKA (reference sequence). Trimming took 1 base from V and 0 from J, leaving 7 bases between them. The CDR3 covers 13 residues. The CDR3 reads CSARAQSSYEQYF. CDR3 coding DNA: TGCAGTGCTAGAGCCCAAAGCTCCTACGAGCAGTACTTC.

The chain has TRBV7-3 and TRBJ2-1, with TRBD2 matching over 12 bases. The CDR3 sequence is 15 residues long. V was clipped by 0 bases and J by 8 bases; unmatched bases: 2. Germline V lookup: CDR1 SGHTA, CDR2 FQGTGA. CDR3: CASSLTGLAGYEQFF. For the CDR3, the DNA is TGTGCCAGCAGCTTAACTGGACTAGCGGGATATGAGCAGTTCTTC.

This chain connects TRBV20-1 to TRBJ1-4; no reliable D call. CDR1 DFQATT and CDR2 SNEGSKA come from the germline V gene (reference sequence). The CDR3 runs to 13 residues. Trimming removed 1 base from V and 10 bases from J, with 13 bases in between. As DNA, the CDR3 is TGCAGTGCTAGAGCAGTCACCGTCGGAAAACTGTTTTTT. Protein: CSARAVTVGKLFF.

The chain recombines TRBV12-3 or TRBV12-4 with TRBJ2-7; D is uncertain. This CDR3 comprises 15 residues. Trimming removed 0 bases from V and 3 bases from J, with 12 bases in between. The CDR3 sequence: CASSLAKTPLYEQYF. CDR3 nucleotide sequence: TGTGCCAGCAGTTTAGCCAAAACCCCCCTCTACGAGCAGTACTTC.